Presented here are 9 T cell receptor beta chains from one specimen sequenced in a study of T cell changes during pregnancy in multiple sclerosis. Generated by immunoSEQ multiplex PCR, the TCRdb table keeps only in-frame clones and is missing some. The sample includes about 18,000 clones, 88% of them seen just once. Source: CD4+ T cells from peripheral blood mononuclear cells, taken in the first trimester of pregnancy. The receptors come from a female donor in good health, enrolled as a control in a pregnancy study.

On this clone itself: One end of the junction does not line up with germline, which may come from a read error. Other DNA sequences within the sample encode an identical CDR3. The chain carries TRBV29-1 and TRBJ2-1; D is perhaps TRBD2 (5 bases). The V gene's germline CDR1 is SQVTM and CDR2 ANQGSEA. This CDR3 has 12 amino acids. The CDR3 reads CSVEEAGNEQFF. The CDR3 DNA sequence: TGTAGCGTTGAAGAAGCCGGGAATGAGCAGTTCTTC.

The chain joins TRBV12-5 to TRBJ1-4; D may be TRBD1 (5 bases). The germline V gene encodes CDR1 LGHNT and CDR2 FRNRAP. The V end lost 1 base, the J end lost 8 bases, and 14 bases lay between the germline ends. This CDR3 has 15 residues. CDR3 sequence (DNA): TGTGCTAGTGGTTTGGATAGGGGCCACCGGGAAAAACTGTTTTTT. Translating gives CASGLDRGHREKLFF. The entire variable domain, with the rest obtained from reference TRBV12-5 and TRBJ1-4, is as follows: DARVTQTPRHKVTEMGQEVTMRCQPILGHNTVFWYRQTMMQGLELLAYFRNRAPLDDSGMPKDRFSAEMPDATLATLKIQPSEPRDSAVYFCASGLDRGHREKLFFGSGTQLSVL.

The CDR3 loop is CASSLGGQETQYF. The CDR3 DNA reads as TGCGCCAGCAGCTTGGGAGGTCAGGAGACCCAGTACTTC. V usage is TRBV5-1 and J usage is TRBJ2-5; D ambiguous. This CDR3 comprises 13 residues. V lost 0 bases and J lost 5, with 8 bases in between. Germline-derived CDR1 and CDR2 are SGHRS and YFSETQ.

This clone is a singleton in its sample. The J gene is TRBJ1-2, the V gene TRBV6-6; perhaps TRBD1 as D (6 bases). V lost 6 bases and J lost 8, with 22 bases in between. Germline values: CDR1 MNHNY, CDR2 SVGAGI (reference sequence). CDR3 length equals 15 residues. CDR3: CASREQGREEQGYTF. CDR3 sequence (DNA): TGTGCCAGCAGGGAACAGGGTCGGGAAGAGCAGGGCTACACCTTC.

The chain links TRBV20-1 to TRBJ2-7; TRBD1 is a possible D gene (5 bases). CDR3 length equals 11 residues. The V gene's germline CDR1 is DFQATT and CDR2 SNEGSKA (reference sequence). Trimming left V 1 base short and J 6 bases short, with 7 bases between. The CDR3 DNA is TGCAGTGCTAGAGTAGGGGCCGAGCAGTACTTC. Translating gives CSARVGAEQYF.

The genes are TRBV30 and TRBJ1-5, with D perhaps TRBD1 (5 bases). V lost 0 bases and J lost 6, with 12 bases in between. The CDR3 sequence is 14 residues long. Germline V gives CDR1 GTSNPN, CDR2 SVGIG (reference sequence). The CDR3 coding sequence is TGTGCCTGGAGTGTAGGTACTGACAGTCAGCCCCAGCATTTT. Its protein product is CAWSVGTDSQPQHF.

The genes are TRBV6-1 and TRBJ2-3; 8 nucleotides match TRBD1. Germline trimming cut 5 bases from V and 0 bases from J; bases unmatched to any gene: 4. This CDR3 spans 15 amino acids. CDR1 and CDR2 from the germline V gene are MNHNS and SASEGT. The CDR3 nucleotides read TGTGCCAGCAGTCCAAGGACAGGGAGCACAGATACGCAGTATTTT. Its protein is CASSPRTGSTDTQYF.

The CDR3 sequence is CASSLLSWGDEQFF. CDR3 sequence (DNA): TGTGCCAGCAGTTTATTATCATGGGGCGATGAGCAGTTCTTC. The rearrangement links TRBV27 to TRBJ2-1; TRBD1 might be the D (5 bases). This CDR3 is built from 14 residues. V was cut by 1 base and J by 8 bases, with 12 bases left in between. CDR1 MNHEY and CDR2 SMNVEV come from the germline V gene (reference sequence).

The chain is built from TRBV7-2 and TRBJ2-7, with 8 nucleotides matching TRBD1. V trimming: 7 bases; J trimming: 0 bases; junction bases outside the gene matches: 8. The CDR3 is made up of 15 amino acids. Per the germline V gene, CDR1 is SGHTA and CDR2 is FQGNSA. The CDR3 nucleotides are TGTGCCAGCAACCTCCAGGGACAGGTCTCCTACGAGCAGTACTTC. Protein product: CASNLQGQVSYEQYF. The full variable domain, in which reference TRBV7-2 and TRBJ2-7 provide the parts outside the CDR3, is GAGVSQSPSNKVTEKGKDVELRCDPISGHTALYWYRQSLGQGLEFLIYFQGNSAPDKSGLPSDRFSAERTGGSVSTLTIQRTQQEDSAVYLCASNLQGQVSYEQYFGPGTRLTVT.